What follows are 21 T cell receptor beta chains derived from one specimen sequenced in a study of cytomegalovirus exposure and HLA in healthy donors. Assay: immunoSEQ multiplex PCR; the TCRdb copy retains only in-frame clones and omits some. This sample has 45,000 to 60,000 clones, with more than 80% found just once. The specimen was PBMCs. The source of these receptors is a woman aged 18-29 years in good health and CMV-seronegative.

J is TRBJ1-1 and V is TRBV11-3, with D maybe TRBD1 (6 bases). The CDR3 is 13 residues long. V lost 5 bases, J lost 7 bases, and 14 bases lay in between. CDR1 and CDR2 (germline): SGHNT, YENEEA. For the CDR3, the DNA is TGTGCCAGCAGCCGGACAGTGACTCGTGAAGCTTTCTTT. Protein sequence: CASSRTVTREAFF.

This chain connects TRBV13 to TRBJ2-2; possibly TRBD2 for D (5 bases). In germline, CDR1 is PRHDT, CDR2 FYEKMQ (reference sequence). The CDR3 totals 15 residues. V lost 2 bases and J lost 3, with 10 bases in between. CDR3 in DNA: TGTGCCAGCAGCTTATCTGAGCGGTACACCGGGGAGCTGTTTTTT. Protein: CASSLSERYTGELFF.

This clone has just one count. The rearrangement joins TRBV7-7 to TRBJ2-2; D possibly corresponds to TRBD2 (5 bases). This CDR3 region has 14 residues. The V end was cut by 5 bases, the J end by 5 bases, with 12 bases between. Germline V gives CDR1 SSHAT, CDR2 FNYEAQ (reference sequence). In DNA form, the CDR3 reads TGTGCCAGCAGCCTCTCAAGAGGGACCGGGGAGCTGTTTTTT. Its translation is CASSLSRGTGELFF.

The gene calls are TRBV2 and TRBJ2-3, with D perhaps matching TRBD2 (5 bases). This CDR3 region has 13 residues. V shed 8 bases and J shed 1 base, with 10 bases lying between them. Germline loops: CDR1 SNHLY, CDR2 FYNNEI. The CDR3 reads CASGLRGTDTQYF. In nucleotides, the CDR3 is TGTGCCAGCGGACTCCGAGGCACAGATACGCAGTATTTT.

The chain couples TRBV7-9 to TRBJ1-3; TRBD1 is a possible D gene (5 bases). V shed 2 bases and J shed 4 bases, with 9 bases lying between them. Germline CDR1 reads SEHNR; CDR2 reads FQNEAQ (reference sequence). The CDR3 is made up of 14 amino acids. Written as DNA, the CDR3 is TGTGCCAGCAGCTTAACAGGTGGCGGAAACACCATATATTTT. Its protein product is CASSLTGGGNTIYF.

This clone was detected only a few times. This rearrangement joins TRBV11-3 to TRBJ2-2; D is uncertain. CDR1 SGHNT and CDR2 YENEEA come from the germline V gene. The CDR3 runs 13 residues. The V end lost 5 bases, the J end lost 3 bases, and 7 bases lay between the germline ends. CDR3 nucleotides: TGTGCCAGCAGCCCCCGAGACACCGGGGAGCTGTTTTTT. Its translation is CASSPRDTGELFF.

This clone showed up just a few times. V usage is TRBV13 and J usage is TRBJ2-6; TRBD1 matches 8 bases. CDR3 size: 18 residues. Germline-derived CDR1 and CDR2 are PRHDT and FYEKMQ (reference sequence). After removal of 1 base from V and 0 bases from J, the junction contained 5 bases not matched to a gene. CDR3: CASSLVGTGSSGANVLTF. CDR3 coding DNA: TGTGCCAGCAGCTTAGTAGGGACAGGATCCTCTGGGGCCAACGTCCTGACTTTC.

This clone was seen once. The chain links TRBV9 to TRBJ1-6, with 8 nucleotides matching TRBD1. The J segment lost 9 bases and the V segment lost 6 bases, leaving 14 bases of the junction unmatched. CDR1 is SGDLS and CDR2 is YYNGEE in the germline V gene. This CDR3 has 16 residues. CDR3 in DNA: TGTGCCAGCACCCCGCATGCGACAGGGGTTCGTTCACCCCTCCACTTT. Translation gives CASTPHATGVRSPLHF.

The rearrangement uses TRBV7-2 and TRBJ1-1; unclear D gene. Trimming pared 7 bases from V and 8 bases from J, leaving 11 bases between. The germline V gene encodes CDR1 SGHTA and CDR2 FQGNSA. This CDR3 contains 11 residues. Here the CDR3 DNA reads TGTGCCAGCACGTTCGGGTCCGAAGCTTTCTTT. It yields the protein CASTFGSEAFF.

This clone was seen just once. This chain connects TRBV7-2 to TRBJ2-3; 11 nucleotides align to TRBD2. V shed 1 base, J shed 3 bases, and the junction held 9 bases outside the gene matches. Per the germline V gene, CDR1 is SGHTA and CDR2 is FQGNSA. The CDR3 runs to 18 residues. CDR3 region: CASSLGVAGGAYTDTQYF. The CDR3 DNA sequence: TGTGCCAGCAGCTTAGGGGTAGCGGGAGGGGCCTATACAGATACGCAGTATTTT.

The chain employs TRBV10-2 and TRBJ1-5; 12 bases fit TRBD1. Trimming removed 0 bases from V and 6 bases from J; junction bases left unmatched: 6. Germline CDR1 is WSHSY and CDR2 is SAAADI. The CDR3 covers 17 residues. The DNA of the CDR3 is TGCGCCAGCAGTGAGTCTGGGGGACAGGGGGCAGGTCAGCCCCAGCATTTT. Translating it yields CASSESGGQGAGQPQHF.

The chain carries TRBV27 and TRBJ1-2; the D gene is possibly TRBD1 (5 bases). The CDR3 spans 13 residues. V lost 4 bases and J lost 6, with 12 bases in between. Germline V gene lookup returns CDR1 MNHEY and CDR2 SMNVEV (reference sequence). For the CDR3, the DNA is TGTGCCAGCAGTTCGACAGAGTCCCATGGCTACACCTTC. This sequence encodes CASSSTESHGYTF.

The table lists this clone with a count of one. This chain uses TRBV27 with TRBJ2-1; 7 bases align to TRBD2. Losses at the gene ends were 6 bases for V and 4 bases for J; bases not matched to a gene: 6. The CDR3 covers 14 residues. Germline V lookup: CDR1 MNHEY, CDR2 SMNVEV (reference sequence). The CDR3 DNA reads TGTGCCAGCAGGCGGCTAGCGGAGTACAATGAGCAGTTCTTC. As protein: CASRRLAEYNEQFF.

This chain joins TRBV14 and TRBJ1-2, with 9 bases identical to TRBD1. In germline, CDR1 is SGHDN, CDR2 FVKESK. V lost 4 bases and J lost 3; bases outside the gene matches: 3. This CDR3 contains 14 residues. This CDR3 reads CASSRDRGDYGYTF. The DNA of the CDR3 is TGTGCCAGCAGCCGAGACAGGGGGGACTATGGCTACACCTTC.

The J gene is TRBJ1-1, the V gene TRBV5-1; 10 nucleotides match TRBD1. There are 15 residues in the CDR3. V lost 8 bases and J lost 3; bases outside the gene matches: 10. Germline assignment: CDR1 SGHRS and CDR2 YFSETQ. CDR3 nucleotide sequence: TGCGCCAGACCTACCGGGACAGGGGTTGACACTGAAGCTTTCTTT. Its translation: CARPTGTGVDTEAFF.

The J gene is TRBJ2-5, the V gene TRBV30; 14 bases map to TRBD2. V was clipped by 3 bases and J by 5 bases; unmatched bases: 14. The CDR3 runs to 18 residues. The germline V gene encodes CDR1 GTSNPN and CDR2 SVGIG (reference sequence). The CDR3 DNA reads TGTGCCTGGAGGGGGAGGTATGGGACTAGCGGGAGTGTGGAGACCCAGTACTTC. Its translation is CAWRGRYGTSGSVETQYF.

This chain joins TRBV7-2 and TRBJ1-2, with 11 bases identical to TRBD1. This CDR3 region has 14 residues. Germline CDR1 SGHTA, CDR2 FQGNSA. With 4 bases clipped from V and 6 bases from J, the junction kept 4 bases outside the gene matches. CDR3 bases: TGTGCCAGCAGCTCCGGGACAGGGGGGAATGGCTACACCTTC. Protein sequence: CASSSGTGGNGYTF.

This chain connects TRBV7-8 to TRBJ2-1; D may be TRBD1 (5 bases). The CDR3 covers 16 residues. Germline V gene sequence: CDR1 SGHVS, CDR2 FQNEAQ. Trimming cost V 1 base and J 1 base, with 11 bases left between them. Here the CDR3 DNA reads TGTGCCAGCAGCTTAGTACTAACAGGATCCTACAATGAGCAGTTCTTC. This translates into CASSLVLTGSYNEQFF.

The chain carries TRBV30 and TRBJ1-1; D not certain. There are 13 residues in the CDR3. Trimming removed 2 bases from V and 1 base from J, with 8 bases in between. In germline, CDR1 is GTSNPN, CDR2 SVGIG (reference sequence). The CDR3 nucleotides are TGTGCCTGGAGTTACAGTACGAACACTGAAGCTTTCTTT. Protein sequence: CAWSYSTNTEAFF.

In DNA, the CDR3 is TGTGCCACCAGCGGACAGGGGGCATTAGATACGCAGTATTTT. It yields the protein CATSGQGALDTQYF. The chain links TRBV15 to TRBJ2-3; 11 positions match TRBD1. This CDR3 comprises 14 residues. CDR1 LNHNV and CDR2 YYDKDF come from the germline V gene (reference sequence). The V gene end was trimmed by 5 bases and the J gene end by 5 bases; junction bases not matched to a gene: 3. Full variable domain (remainder filled in from reference TRBV15 and TRBJ2-3): DAMVIQNPRYQVTQFGKPVTLSCSQTLNHNVMYWYQQKSSQAPKLLFHYYDKDFNNEADTPDNFQSRRPNTSFCFLDIRSPGLGDTAMYLCATSGQGALDTQYFGPGTRLTVL.

This rearrangement joins TRBV7-9 to TRBJ2-7, with a weak D call TRBD1 (5 bases). V lost 5 bases and J 1 base, leaving 12 bases between the germline ends. This CDR3 is built from 14 residues. Germline CDR1 SEHNR, CDR2 FQNEAQ (reference sequence). The CDR3, as DNA: TGTGCCAGCAGCCAAAGGCAGGGTTCCTACGAGCAGTACGTC. Its translation is CASSQRQGSYEQYV.